This T cell receptor (beta chain) was captured by sequencing in a study of blood T cell repertoires in COVID-19. Study as a whole: The cDNA or gDNA used as material had been derived from T cells, B-cell-depleted T cells, or PBMCs.

Individuals drawn from approximately 26 US areas were about 18 to 100 years old. Cohort 3 recovered donors had two negative PCRs, clearance, or symptom resolution. Methods used by the authors: By means of reference gene primer amplification, nucleated cell counts were estimated. TCRdb's table, derived via immunoSEQ multiplex PCR, lists solely in-frame clones and lacks some. V and J calls and clone size follow that table, whereas D and trimming were derived from the DNA. Of around 250,000 clones detected, around 90% appear once; the ten largest clones hold about 1.5%. The CDR3 contains 13 residues. CDR1 is MNHEY, CDR2 SMNVEV, per germline (reference sequence). V lost 5 bases to trimming and J lost 3 bases, with 10 bases between them.

The sequenced sample was PBMCs or T cells enriched from blood (not recorded which). This chain connects TRBV27 to TRBJ1-1; tentatively, D is TRBD1 (6 bases). The TCR originated in a woman between 45 and 65 years old who had recovered from COVID-19. The CDR3 DNA reads as TGTGCCAGCAGTCCACAGGGTTACACTGAAGCTTTCTTT. This sequence encodes CASSPQGYTEAFF.